The clone carrying this T cell receptor beta chain showed up just a few times. Its antigen is undetermined. The entry originates in a study of metastatic and nonmetastatic thyroid tumors. Study as a whole: Thyroid patients, malignant and benign, had repertoires compared across blood and tumor or nodule tissue.

Authors' analysis steps: For papillary thyroid cancer, a distant-metastasis classifier was constructed from CDR3 differences observed across clinicopathological groups. Using MiXCR, TCRdb re-called clones from the PCR reads. It is TCRdb's table, rather than the study itself, that gives the V and J calls and clone size. The data hold more than 5,500 clones, with about 20% observed a single time. Patients were all untreated before their thyroid surgery. Germline assignment: CDR1 MNHEY and CDR2 SVGAGI. The CDR3 sequence is 14 residues long. V lost 5 bases, J lost 6 bases, and 7 bases stayed unmatched. Study-wide findings and caveats: Relative to benign nodules, malignant thyroid tumors were reportedly characterized by significantly elevated TCR beta diversity in blood and tumor.

The chain is built from TRBV6-5 and TRBJ2-1, with 7 bases matching TRBD2. The specimen sequenced was adjacent normal tissue. This receptor was identified in a male donor with papillary thyroid cancer or a benign thyroid nodule (not recorded which). Some clones in this sample may be carry-over from other donors' samples. For the CDR3, the DNA is TGTGCCAGCAGTACTGGACTAGTTGGCAATGAGCAGTTCTTC. It specifies CASSTGLVGNEQFF.